This T cell receptor (beta chain) was sequenced during a study of technical replicates of blood from a handful of donors (TCRdb year 2017). Spanning cysteine to phenylalanine, the CDR3 consists of 15 amino acids. Just CDR3 DNA is preserved here, 45 bases in frame from base 1. V trim: 9 bases; J trim: 5 bases; unmatched bases: 11. The germline V gene supplies CDR1 SNHLY and CDR2 FYNNEI. Library preparation was by the immunoSEQ multiplex PCR assay. This immuneACCESS table, as held by TCRdb, lists in-frame sequences with V and J called but not all clones. Of the missing ones, under half trace to an unresolved V gene in checked studies; the others have no known cause. In all, the sample holds approximately 85,000 clones, and around 94% of those were seen once. Under 0.3% of the sample belongs to the ten largest clones. On this clone: Its specific antigen is unknown. Base quality data are lacking; no much larger clone is found one base away.

Sequenced: T cells isolated from PBMCs. The sequence is built from TRBV2 and TRBJ2-5, and 11 junctional nucleotides match TRBD2. This sequence was found in a human donor in good health. The sequenced DNA is TGTGCCAGGCGGAGGGGTAGCGGGGGGGAGGAGACCCAGTACTTC. Its amino acids are CARRRGSGGEETQYF. Full variable domain (CDR3 extended with the reference TRBV2 and TRBJ2-5 proteins): EPEVTQTPSHQVTQMGQEVILRCVPISNHLYFYWYRQILGQKVEFLVSFYNNEISEKSEIFDDQFSVERPDGSNFTLKIRSTKLEDSAMYFCARRRGSGGEETQYFGPGTRLLVL.